This section outlines one T cell receptor beta chain sequence together with its context. Its matching antigen is unknown. This sample was taken from a study of cytomegalovirus exposure and HLA in healthy donors. CDR1 is MDHEN and CDR2 is SYDVKM in the germline V gene. The V end lost 3 bases, the J end lost 1 base, and 6 bases lay between the germline ends. The CDR3 covers 13 residues. Generated by immunoSEQ multiplex PCR, the TCRdb table keeps only in-frame clones and is missing some. The sample lists roughly 260,000 clones, 90% occurring once. General observations from the study: A few CMV-associated chains were confirmed in vitro to be specific for CMV antigens.

The chain links TRBV28 to TRBJ1-1, with D unclear. This receptor was taken from a woman between 18 and 29 years old in good health and CMV-seronegative. The sequencing sample was made of PBMCs. The CDR3 nucleotides read TGTGCCAGCAGTTTTAGCGAGAACACTGAAGCTTTCTTT. Residues: CASSFSENTEAFF.